The clone carrying this T cell receptor (beta chain) appeared many times. MiXCR, applied by TCRdb to the 5' RACE reads, yields one record per CDR3 protein. The sample contains fewer than 700,000 distinct CDR3 sequences, approximately 19% of which appear only once. With 6 bases removed from V and 8 bases from J, the gap between germline ends came to 28 bases. The CDR3 loop spans 18 amino acids. Germline CDR1 is MNHEY and CDR2 is SVGEGT. The data were obtained in a study of T-cell memory formation after mild COVID-19. The rearrangement uses TRBV6-2 or TRBV6-3 and TRBJ2-2; D possibly corresponds to TRBD1 (7 bases). The clonotype comes from an adult woman who had mild COVID-19 (a few samples of this study predate the infection). Cell type and time point are not known. The material sequenced was PBMCs or a T cell subset sorted from them (not recorded which). DNA for the CDR3: TGTGCCAGCAGCCTATTAGCAGGGGGTCAGACTAGAGCTGGGGAGCTGTTTTTT. It codes for CASSLLAGGQTRAGELFF.